This T cell receptor (beta chain) was profiled in a study of OX40 agonist ivuxolimab in advanced cancers. For context, the study as a whole: The costimulatory receptor OX40 (CD134) was targeted by ivuxolimab, a fully human IgG2 agonistic monoclonal antibody. A male proportion of around 83% and a mean age of approximately 55 years, ranging from about 20 to 80, were recorded for the dose-escalation cohort. Intravenous ivuxolimab was administered to patients every 2 weeks at six dose levels: 0.01, 0.1, 0.3, 1.5, 3 and 10 mg/kg. Patients were allowed to have had prior anti-PD-1, anti-PD-L1 or anti-CTLA-4 therapy, and 40% of the dose-escalation patients had been treated with checkpoint inhibitors. Partial responses occurred in three dose-escalation patients, of whom one had hepatocellular carcinoma and two had cutaneous melanoma. The purpose of peripheral TCRbeta sequencing was to test whether ivuxolimab changed TCR sequence diversity and led to clonal T-cell expansion. Among the approximately 54 dose-escalation patients, some 20 had hepatocellular carcinoma, about 15 melanoma, 9 renal cell carcinoma and 9 head and neck cancer. The monotherapy dose-escalation portion (N of about 57 patients) of the phase I ivuxolimab trial is reported in the paper.

Cut back by 1 base and 0 bases, the V and J ends lie 7 bases apart. Sequences SGHNT (CDR1) and YYREEE (CDR2) are obtained from the germline V gene (reference sequence). The CDR3 starts with the cysteine, ends with the phenylalanine, and has 14 residues. Kept here is only the CDR3 DNA, which spans 42 bases and is read in frame from base 1. Here is what the overall study found, with its caveats: Low levels of normalized T-cell clonal expansion were also seen in some patients who did not respond. In partial responders in the 0.1-3.0 mg/kg groups, normalized peripheral clonal expansion was found to be among the lowest, especially among CD8+ T cells. After ivuxolimab, more expanded clones were found on average in CD8+ T cells than in CD4+ T cells. The antigen specificity of the peripheral T cells that underwent clonal expansion was not determined. At doses from 0.1 to 3.0 mg/kg, clonal expansion was seen in both CD4+ and CD8+ blood T cells between baseline and week 6.

Genomic DNA was extracted from sorted cells for sequencing of the TCRbeta CDR3 region. The immunoSEQ Assay was used to sequence the TCRbeta CDR3 regions. Imported from immuneACCESS, the table was reduced by TCRdb to in-frame sequences with V and J called. These copies leave out some clones; in studies compared against another copy, an unresolved V gene accounts for under half, and the cause of the remainder is not known. The sample profile shows roughly 70,000 clones; approximately 86% of them were found once. Of the sample, under 3.5% falls within the top ten clones. Points on this clone: Its antigen specificity is not known. Per-nucleotide qualities are absent, and no much larger clonotype sits a single base away.

Patients with a history of autoimmune disease or receiving systemic immunosuppression were excluded from the trial. Peripheral blood for TCR sequencing was drawn from every dose cohort at baseline, at cycle 4 day 1 and at cycle 7 day 1. Samples came from an open-label, multicenter, first-in-human phase I dose-escalation trial of ivuxolimab. Adults with locally advanced or metastatic melanoma, renal cell carcinoma, hepatocellular carcinoma or head and neck squamous cell carcinoma were enrolled in the trial. Before TCR sequencing, CD4+ T cells and CD8+ T cells from peripheral blood were sorted into separate populations.

The sequenced sample was CD4+ or CD8+ T cells sorted from blood, obtained in a trial of the OX40 agonist ivuxolimab. The chain is assembled from TRBV5-4 and TRBJ1-1; the D gene identity is not certain. The clonotype comes from an adult with an advanced solid tumor such as melanoma, head and neck, liver or kidney cancer. The DNA reads as follows: TGTGCCAGCAGCTTGAAGATGATGAACACTGAAGCTTTCTTT. It is translated as CASSLKMMNTEAFF. Reference TRBV5-4 and TRBJ1-1 genes cover what lies past the CDR3, so the full variable domain is ETGVTQSPTHLIKTRGQQVTLRCSSQSGHNTVSWYQQALGQGPQFIFQYYREEENGRGNFPPRFSGLQFPNYSSELNVNALELDDSALYLCASSLKMMNTEAFFGQGTRLTVV.